The 5 T cell receptor beta chains in this list originate from one sample, sequenced in a study of T cell responses to AZD1222 COVID-19 vaccine (dated by TCRdb to the early 2020s). The library was produced with the immunoSEQ multiplex PCR assay. TCRdb took over this immuneACCESS table, retaining in-frame rearrangements with V and J assigned. Such tables are incomplete; in checked studies, under half of the missing clones stem from an unresolved V gene, and the remainder is unexplained. The sample has 150,000 to 200,000 clones on record, more than 80% of them singletons. The ten largest clones capture 3.6% of the sample. The time point label here, explained by the study, means: about 28 days (+/-7) after the second vaccine dose. What the treatment or condition label conveys for this sample: meningococcal conjugate vaccine given as trial control. The source material was peripheral blood, sampled 28 days after the second dose of the MenACWY control vaccine. The receptors shown here come from an adult who received the MenACWY meningococcal vaccine as a control.

This clone occurred once. The rearrangement uses TRBV7-2 and TRBJ2-1; 10 bases match TRBD2. The junction had 2 bases not matched to a gene; V was cut back by 5 bases and J by 4 bases. From germline, CDR1 is SGHTA and CDR2 FQGNSA. CDR3 size: 14 residues. The CDR3 loop is CASSRTSGYNEQFF. The CDR3 nucleotides read TGTGCCAGCAGCCGGACTAGCGGTTACAATGAGCAGTTCTTC.

The J gene is TRBJ1-1, the V gene TRBV28; TRBD1 is a possible D gene (6 bases). The V and J ends lost 4 bases and 3 bases respectively, with 12 bases between them. The length of the CDR3 is 14 residues. Germline V lookup: CDR1 MDHEN, CDR2 SYDVKM. The CDR3, as DNA: TGTGCCAGCAGTTCAAATCAGGGGTACACTGAAGCTTTCTTT. Protein: CASSSNQGYTEAFF.

V gene TRBV28 combines with J gene TRBJ1-6, with 7 bases fitting TRBD1. V shed 4 bases and J 9 bases; nucleotides not matched to a gene: 6. Germline V gives CDR1 MDHEN, CDR2 SYDVKM. The CDR3 has 14 residues. The CDR3 loop is CASSSTGFGSPLHF. The CDR3 DNA sequence: TGTGCCAGCAGTTCGACAGGGTTCGGTTCACCCCTCCACTTT.

This clone appeared a single time. The gene calls are TRBV7-9 and TRBJ2-7, with D perhaps TRBD2 (6 bases). V lost 3 bases to trimming and J lost 7 bases, with 16 bases between them. CDR3 length equals 14 residues. Germline V gene lookup returns CDR1 SEHNR and CDR2 FQNEAQ (reference sequence). The CDR3 DNA sequence: TGTGCCAGCAGCTTCGCAGGGAGGTTGCGAGAGCAGTACTTC. It yields the protein CASSFAGRLREQYF.

The genes are TRBV5-1 and TRBJ1-1, with unresolved D. The CDR3 length is 14 residues. Trimming cost V 7 bases and J 0 bases, with 13 bases left between them. Per germline, CDR1 SGHRS and CDR2 YFSETQ. The CDR3 DNA is TGCGCCAGCTCTTCTCAAGGTCTGAACACTGAAGCTTTCTTT. Its translation: CASSSQGLNTEAFF.